One sample yielded the 6 T cell receptor beta chains listed below, sequenced in a study of molecular identifiers for immune sequencing clone quantification. TCRdb fed the PCR reads into MiXCR, producing one record per CDR3 protein. The sample gives approximately 590,000 distinct CDR3 sequences, roughly 25% of which show up once; 0.7% to 0.95% is in the top ten. Material for sequencing was naive CD8+ T cells from blood, with Jurkat cell RNA spiked in. The subset denotes: FACS-sorted CD8+CD4-CCR7+CD45RA+ naive T cells. Receptor source: a human donor in good health. Some libraries in this study had Jurkat cell RNA spiked in.

In regard to this clonotype: Given a much more abundant clone one base away, this may be a read error. This sequence joins TRBV2 and TRBJ2-5, with 10 bases that match TRBD2. The CDR3 loop spans 15 amino acids. CDR1 SNHLY and CDR2 FYNNEI come from the germline V gene. CDR3 in DNA: TGTGCCAGCAGTATGGGACTAGCGCTCCAAGAGCCCCAGTACTTC. This codes for CASSMGLALQEPQYF.

This clonotype appeared once. The chain joins TRBV6-5 to TRBJ2-7; unclear D gene. The V and J ends lost 0 bases and 3 bases respectively, with 12 bases between them. Germline CDR1 reads MNHEY; CDR2 reads SVGAGI. CDR3 length: 15 residues. The CDR3 region has the DNA TGTGCCAGCAGTTACTCGGGCAGGCTAATCTACGAGCAGTACTTC. Residues: CASSYSGRLIYEQYF.

This clonotype was observed at least ten times. The V gene is TRBV6-5, the J gene TRBJ2-5, with a possible D match to TRBD1 (6 bases). The CDR3 is 16 amino acids. V was trimmed by 5 bases and J by 5 bases, leaving 21 bases between them. Germline V gives CDR1 MNHEY, CDR2 SVGAGI. CDR3 sequence (DNA): TGTGCCAGCAGTGAGCCGGAAGGCAGGGGAGAGGAGACCCAGTACTTC. The encoded protein is CASSEPEGRGEETQYF.

As concerns this clonotype: This sequence may be a read error, since a much larger clone differs from it by one base. The chain employs TRBV29-1 and TRBJ1-2; D uncertain. This CDR3 region has 12 residues. Germline V CDR1 and CDR2: SQVTM, ANQGSEA. Trimming took off 4 bases at V and 6 bases at J, with 12 bases between the two ends. CDR3 amino acids: CSVVRSKDGYTF. DNA of the CDR3: TGCAGCGTTGTGCGCAGCAAGGATGGCTACACCTTC.

In this sample, this clonotype turned up a few times. V usage is TRBV12-3 or TRBV12-4 and J usage is TRBJ2-1; TRBD2 matches 7 bases. V was pared by 9 bases and J by 6 bases, with 11 bases of the junction left unmatched. The CDR3 spans 14 residues. The CDR3 DNA sequence: TGTGCCAGTTCCATTGGGGGGGTGGTCAATGAGCAGTTCTTC. Amino acid sequence: CASSIGGVVNEQFF.

The chain carries TRBV27 and TRBJ1-5; perhaps TRBD1 as D (5 bases). This CDR3 comprises 15 residues. The V and J ends lost 3 bases and 5 bases respectively, with 14 bases between them. Germline V lookup: CDR1 MNHEY, CDR2 SMNVEV (reference sequence). CDR3 in amino acids: CASSLGVRMDQPQHF. DNA for the CDR3: TGTGCCAGCAGTTTGGGGGTTCGAATGGATCAGCCCCAGCATTTT.